This T cell receptor beta chain stems from a study of blood T cell repertoires in COVID-19 (dated by TCRdb to 2020 to 2022). With regard to the full study: Samples covering the acute and convalescent phases of COVID-19 were provided by collaborators in the United States, Italy and Spain. Samples were obtained from the ongoing ImmuneRACE study (first 160 participants) and from over a thousand subjects provided by 6 global collaborators. The sample metadata nearly always contained a de-identified subject ID, COVID-19 status, age in years and sex. Deeply sampled blood TCRbeta repertoires from subjects exposed to, actively infected with, or recovered from COVID-19 were included in the dataset. Where available, HLA class I and class II types were taken from metadata supplied by the sample provider and were not determined by assay-based typing. The prospective study material was composed of cDNA or gDNA derived from T cells, B-cell-depleted T cells, or PBMCs. A freely available public database, intended as a resource for researchers studying the immune response to SARS-CoV-2, is where the repertoires were released.

TCRbeta CDR3 regions were amplified from genomic DNA using the immunoSEQ Assay, a bias-controlled multiplex PCR. The study's own analysis went as follows. Within the assay, amplification of reference gene primers was used to estimate how many nucleated cells each sample contained. To quantify the absolute abundance of each unique TCRbeta CDR3 rearrangement, sequence reads were collapsed and filtered. For each sample, productive Simpson clonality was calculated as the square root of Simpson's diversity index over productive rearrangements. TCRdb stores this immuneACCESS table with in-frame sequences only. Part of the clones is absent; in the studies checked, under half of the shortfall reflects unresolved V genes, and no reason is known for the rest. Clone size and the V and J calls come from that table; the DNA yielded D and trimming. The sample profile shows 150,000 to 200,000 clones; over 75% of them were found once. Of the sample, around 2.7% falls within the top ten clones.

Collaborating institutions collected whole blood in K2EDTA tubes following their own protocols. Collaborator samples were shipped for TCRbeta analysis as frozen whole blood, isolated PBMCs, or DNA extracted from either sample type. Note on this clone: What this receptor recognizes is not known. It has no much larger one-base neighbor in the sample; base qualities were not kept.

What the work shows at the level of the full study, not this receptor alone: The amount of clinical and demographic metadata varied by source and participant and was provided uncurated.

The TCR originated in a man aged 65 to 85 with acute or convalescent COVID-19. Source material: peripheral blood.

The CDR3 is CASSPTGSEKLFF. The sequenced DNA is TGTGCCAGCAGCCCAACCGGGAGTGAAAAACTGTTTTTT. This receptor chain uses TRBV2 and TRBJ1-4; the D gene remains uncertain. The CDR3 has 13 amino acids, counting the end cysteine and phenylalanine. The kept DNA is CDR3 alone, 39 bases in frame from the first base. CDR1 and CDR2, per the germline V gene, are SNHLY and FYNNEI. V was cut back by 6 bases and J by 7 bases, leaving a gap of 12 bases between them.